Shown below are 30 T cell receptor beta chains from a single sample sequenced in a study of T cell repertoires in ileal Crohn's disease (dated by TCRdb to between 2018 and 2021). Library preparation used the immunoSEQ multiplex PCR assay. Imported from immuneACCESS, the table was reduced by TCRdb to in-frame sequences with V and J called. These copies leave out some clones; in studies compared against another copy, an unresolved V gene accounts for under half, and the cause of the remainder is not known. For this sample the table gives roughly 30,000 clones, of which roughly 75% were detected only once. The ten largest clonotypes hold over 15% of the sample. Input material: ileal tissue. The receptor set was obtained from an adult with Crohn's disease.

The J gene is TRBJ1-1, the V gene TRBV2; D call uncertain. With 8 bases removed from V and 8 bases from J, the gap between germline ends came to 12 bases. CDR1 and CDR2 from the germline V gene are SNHLY and FYNNEI. This CDR3 has 11 residues. The CDR3 DNA follows: TGTGCCAGCGCCGGGGATTTGGAAGCTTTCTTT. This gives the protein CASAGDLEAFF.

The V call is TRBV9, the J call TRBJ1-2, with D possibly matching TRBD1 (6 bases). The CDR3 length is 15 residues. V was shortened by 0 bases and J by 3 bases, with 12 bases between the two germline ends. Per the germline V gene, CDR1 is SGDLS and CDR2 is YYNGEE. CDR3 sequence: CASSVEQGAHYGYTF. The DNA of the CDR3 is TGTGCCAGCAGCGTAGAACAGGGAGCCCACTATGGCTACACCTTC. The full variable domain, its missing parts supplied by reference TRBV9 and TRBJ1-2, is DSGVTQTPKHLITATGQRVTLRCSPRSGDLSVYWYQQSLDQGLQFLIQYYNGEERAKGNILERFSAQQFPDLHSELNLSSLELGDSALYFCASSVEQGAHYGYTFGSGTRLTVV.

V gene TRBV7-3 combines with J gene TRBJ1-5; 7 bases fit TRBD1. Unmatched junction bases numbered 1, after V lost 0 bases and J lost 5 bases. The CDR3 consists of 14 residues. Germline CDR1 reads SGHTA; CDR2 reads FQGTGA. In DNA form, the CDR3 reads TGTGCCAGCAGCTTAACAGGGGGCGATCAGCCCCAGCATTTT. It specifies CASSLTGGDQPQHF.

The genes are TRBV4-2 and TRBJ2-7; 11 bases are a match to TRBD2. The CDR3 runs to 18 residues. Germline-derived CDR1 and CDR2 are LGHNA and YNFKEQ. The V gene end was trimmed by 3 bases and the J gene end by 3 bases; junction bases not matched to a gene: 13. The CDR3 spells CASSQETSGKILSYEQYF. The CDR3 bases are TGTGCCAGCAGCCAGGAGACTAGCGGGAAGATATTGAGCTACGAGCAGTACTTC.

This rearrangement joins TRBV21-1 to TRBJ2-7; no DNA check was done on the table's D call, TRBD1. TRBV21-1 is noted as a pseudogene. The CDR3 has 16 amino acids. The CDR3: CASSKGVPPQGYEQYF. The DNA of the CDR3 is TGTGCCAGCAGCAAAGGGGTCCCACCCCAGGGTTACGAGCAGTACTTC.

The chain joins TRBV2 to TRBJ2-4; TRBD2 matches at 7 bases. J gave up 2 bases and V 6 bases, and 4 bases lay outside the gene matches. Germline V gene sequence: CDR1 SNHLY, CDR2 FYNNEI. This CDR3 contains 14 residues. The chain's CDR3 is CASRAGETKNIQYF. For the CDR3, the DNA is TGTGCCAGCAGGGCGGGGGAAACCAAAAACATTCAGTACTTC.

The sample holds one count of this clone. The chain carries TRBV7-9 and TRBJ2-7; no clear D gene. V shed 2 bases and J shed 6 bases, with 11 bases lying between them. Germline-derived CDR1 and CDR2 are SEHNR and FQNEAQ (reference sequence). CDR3 length: 13 residues. The CDR3 DNA reads as TGTGCCAGCAGCTTACTCGCCGAGAGCGAGCAGTACTTC. Its translation: CASSLLAESEQYF.

The chain has TRBV27 and TRBJ1-1; 8 bases are shared with TRBD1. J lost 9 bases, V lost 6 bases, and 12 bases had no gene match. The germline gives CDR1 MNHEY, CDR2 SMNVEV (reference sequence). The CDR3 totals 14 residues. CDR3 sequence: CASRPQGAVRQAFF. As DNA, the CDR3 is TGTGCCAGCAGGCCGCAGGGGGCGGTCAGGCAAGCTTTCTTT.

The chain links TRBV9 to TRBJ1-1; a weak D match, TRBD1 (6 bases). Germline V gives CDR1 SGDLS, CDR2 YYNGEE. The CDR3 covers 16 residues. The ends were cut back, 0 bases at V and 4 bases at J, with 16 bases in the middle. The CDR3 DNA sequence: TGTGCCAGCAGCGTAGGGCAGGCGAGGGGGGGCACTGAAGCTTTCTTT. Translated, it gives CASSVGQARGGTEAFF.

This chain connects TRBV9 to TRBJ2-7; D possibly corresponds to TRBD2 (5 bases). Trimming took 0 bases from V and 3 from J, leaving 13 bases between them. Germline CDR1 SGDLS, CDR2 YYNGEE. The CDR3 covers 15 residues. Written as DNA, the CDR3 is TGTGCCAGCAGCGTAGCCCCCGGGATAGTCTACGAGCAGTACTTC. Protein product: CASSVAPGIVYEQYF.

This chain connects TRBV4-2 to TRBJ2-2; TRBD2 agrees at 14 bases. The V segment lost 2 bases and the J segment 6 bases; nucleotides outside the gene matches: 5. The CDR3 runs to 17 residues. Germline loops: CDR1 LGHNA, CDR2 YNFKEQ. The CDR3 spells CASSQSGLAGAPGELFF. The CDR3 DNA reads TGTGCCAGCAGCCAATCGGGACTAGCGGGAGCTCCCGGGGAGCTGTTTTTT.

The rearrangement links TRBV30 to TRBJ2-7; 7 bases match TRBD2. V was pared by 2 bases and J by 5 bases, with 12 bases of the junction left unmatched. The germline V gene has CDR1 GTSNPN and CDR2 SVGIG (reference sequence). The CDR3 sequence is 15 residues long. CDR3 nucleotide sequence: TGTGCCTGGAGTAACGACGGGGCGGGGGACCACGAGCAGTACTTC. Amino acid sequence: CAWSNDGAGDHEQYF.

The chain employs TRBV19 and TRBJ1-1; TRBD1 agrees at 9 bases. This CDR3 has 16 residues. V shed 5 bases, J shed 4 bases, and the junction held 11 bases outside the gene matches. Germline CDR1 reads LNHDA; CDR2 reads SQIVND (reference sequence). The CDR3 spells CASSLGTGKTITEAFF. The CDR3 DNA sequence: TGTGCCAGTAGTTTAGGGACAGGGAAAACGATCACTGAAGCTTTCTTT.

The chain joins TRBV5-1 to TRBJ2-7, with 8 nucleotides matching TRBD2. V trimming: 3 bases; J trimming: 0 bases; junction bases outside the gene matches: 5. The germline V gene has CDR1 SGHRS and CDR2 YFSETQ. This CDR3 has 15 amino acids. The CDR3, as DNA: TGCGCCAGCAGCTATACTAGCGGCTCCTCCTACGAGCAGTACTTC. Translating it yields CASSYTSGSSYEQYF.

This chain uses TRBV19 with TRBJ2-3; D gene uncertain. The CDR3 contains 13 residues. Trimming took off 6 bases at V and 2 bases at J, with 9 bases between the two ends. The germline V gene encodes CDR1 LNHDA and CDR2 SQIVND (reference sequence). The CDR3 loop reads CASRWATTDTQYF. CDR3 nucleotides: TGTGCCAGTAGATGGGCTACCACAGATACGCAGTATTTT.

The chain joins TRBV5-1 to TRBJ2-3; TRBD1 agrees at 8 bases. This CDR3 is built from 14 residues. From germline, CDR1 is SGHRS and CDR2 YFSETQ. Trimming at V came to 5 bases and at J to 3 bases, leaving 5 bases not matched to a gene. DNA for the CDR3: TGCGCCAGCAGATCCAGGGGGCTGACAGATACGCAGTATTTT. Translating it yields CASRSRGLTDTQYF.

V usage is TRBV7-2 and J usage is TRBJ2-7; TRBD2 is a possible D gene (5 bases). The V gene's germline CDR1 is SGHTA and CDR2 FQGNSA. This CDR3 is built from 14 residues. Between the trimmed V and J ends, which lost 4 bases and 4 bases, there was a span of 14 bases. CDR3 protein: CASSSTRGRYEQYF. CDR3 nucleotide sequence: TGTGCCAGCAGCTCCACTCGCGGGCGGTACGAGCAGTACTTC.

The V call is TRBV9, the J call TRBJ2-1; TRBD1 is a possible D gene (6 bases). Germline V CDR1 and CDR2: SGDLS, YYNGEE. The CDR3 has 15 amino acids. Trimming shortened V by 0 bases and J by 4 bases, and 11 bases separated the two germline ends. The CDR3 bases are TGTGCCAGCAGCGTAGGACAGGATTGGTACAATGAGCAGTTCTTC. This encodes CASSVGQDWYNEQFF.

V and J are TRBV6-5 and TRBJ1-1; D possibly corresponds to TRBD1 (5 bases). This CDR3 contains 15 residues. The germline CDR1 and CDR2 sequences are MNHEY and SVGAGI. Trimming removed 7 bases from V and 1 base from J, with 16 bases in between. The DNA of the CDR3 is TGTGCCAGCACCAAGGGGCAAACAGGGAACACTGAAGCTTTCTTT. Translation: CASTKGQTGNTEAFF.

The chain combines TRBV5-4 with TRBJ1-2; D is unclear. The CDR3 length is 14 residues. Between the trimmed V and J ends, which lost 0 bases and 4 bases, there was a span of 10 bases. Germline CDR1 and CDR2: SGHNT and YYREEE (reference sequence). CDR3 amino acids: CASSLESGVYGYTF. The DNA of the CDR3 is TGTGCCAGCAGCTTGGAAAGCGGGGTCTATGGCTACACCTTC.

Only one count was recorded for this clone. This sequence joins TRBV5-6 and TRBJ2-2; 9 bases line up with TRBD1. J gave up 6 bases and V 7 bases, and 4 bases lay outside the gene matches. Germline V gene lookup returns CDR1 SGHDT and CDR2 YYEEEE. The CDR3 is made up of 13 amino acids. CDR3 sequence (DNA): TGTGCCAGCCAAACAGGGGGCCCCGGGGAGCTGTTTTTT. It is translated as CASQTGGPGELFF. The full variable domain, its missing parts supplied by reference TRBV5-6 and TRBJ2-2, is DAGVTQSPTHLIKTRGQQVTLRCSPKSGHDTVSWYQQALGQGPQFIFQYYEEEERQRGNFPDRFSGHQFPNYSSELNVNALLLGDSALYLCASQTGGPGELFFGEGSRLTVL.

The chain links TRBV12-5 to TRBJ1-6; D is ambiguous. Germline assignment: CDR1 LGHNT and CDR2 FRNRAP. There are 12 residues in the CDR3. The germline V and J ends were trimmed by 4 bases and 10 bases, with 8 bases remaining between them. The CDR3: CASGSLGSPLHF. The CDR3 bases are TGTGCTAGTGGTTCACTGGGCTCACCCCTCCACTTT.

The genes are TRBV7-9 and TRBJ2-5; perhaps TRBD2 as D (6 bases). Matching the DNA end better, TRBJ2-7 makes the J call doubtful. The germline gives CDR1 SEHNR, CDR2 FQNEAQ (reference sequence). CDR3 size: 17 residues. CDR3 protein: CASSLEWGRGGSHEQYF. The CDR3 nucleotides read TGTGCCAGCAGCTTAGAATGGGGAAGGGGAGGTTCCCACGAGCAGTACTTC.

As for this clone: The junction does not match germline at one end; this may be a read error. V usage is TRBV10-3 and J usage is TRBJ2-1; no clear D gene. CDR3 length: 11 residues. CDR1 and CDR2 (germline): ENHRY, SYGVKD. The CDR3 here is CAIRESFEQFF. The CDR3 DNA sequence: TGTGCCATCAGAGAGTCCTTTGAGCAGTTCTTC.

This chain connects TRBV2 to TRBJ2-7, with D perhaps matching TRBD1 (5 bases). The CDR3 contains 13 residues. Trimming removed 4 bases from V and 1 base from J, with 8 bases in between. The germline gives CDR1 SNHLY, CDR2 FYNNEI. The chain's CDR3 is CASSVGASYEQYF. CDR3 coding DNA: TGTGCCAGCAGTGTAGGGGCATCCTACGAGCAGTACTTC.

The chain joins TRBV18 to TRBJ1-2; 9 bases align to TRBD1. Trimming took 5 bases from V and 6 from J; bases not matched to a gene: 7. The CDR3 consists of 14 residues. CDR1 and CDR2 from the germline V gene are KGHSH and LQKENI. CDR3 sequence reads: CASSTEQGADGYTF. In DNA form, the CDR3 reads TGTGCCAGCTCAACGGAACAGGGGGCGGATGGCTACACCTTC.

V usage is TRBV7-3 and J usage is TRBJ2-1; TRBD2 is a possible D gene (6 bases). Looked up from germline, CDR1 is SGHTA and CDR2 is FQGTGA. Trimming removed 1 base at V and 9 bases at J, with 13 bases between. The CDR3 has 14 residues. The CDR3 bases are TGTGCCAGCAGCTTAAACGGGGGTGGGAGTGAGCAGTTCTTC. Amino acid sequence: CASSLNGGGSEQFF.

The chain employs TRBV9 and TRBJ2-7, with 9 bases fitting TRBD2. Looked up from germline, CDR1 is SGDLS and CDR2 is YYNGEE. This CDR3 has 12 residues. With V trimmed by 1 base and J by 7 bases, 0 bases remained unmatched. The CDR3 sequence is CASSVLAGEQYF. CDR3 in DNA: TGTGCCAGCAGCGTACTAGCGGGAGAGCAGTACTTC.

The chain couples TRBV27 to TRBJ1-5; tentative D call: TRBD1 (5 bases). There are 14 residues in the CDR3. The V end lost 7 bases, the J end lost 7 bases, and 17 bases lay between the germline ends. Germline assignment: CDR1 MNHEY and CDR2 SMNVEV (reference sequence). CDR3 in amino acids: CASKAGSGFQPQHF. In DNA form, the CDR3 reads TGTGCCAGCAAAGCAGGGTCCGGATTCCAGCCCCAGCATTTT.

V usage is TRBV7-8 and J usage is TRBJ2-2; the match to TRBD1 covers 9 bases. The germline V gene has CDR1 SGHVS and CDR2 FQNEAQ. There are 17 residues in the CDR3. Losses at the gene ends were 1 base for V and 5 bases for J; bases not matched to a gene: 8. The CDR3 region is CASSLDRGRGATGELFF. DNA for the CDR3: TGTGCCAGCAGCTTAGACAGGGGGCGCGGGGCGACCGGGGAGCTGTTTTTT.